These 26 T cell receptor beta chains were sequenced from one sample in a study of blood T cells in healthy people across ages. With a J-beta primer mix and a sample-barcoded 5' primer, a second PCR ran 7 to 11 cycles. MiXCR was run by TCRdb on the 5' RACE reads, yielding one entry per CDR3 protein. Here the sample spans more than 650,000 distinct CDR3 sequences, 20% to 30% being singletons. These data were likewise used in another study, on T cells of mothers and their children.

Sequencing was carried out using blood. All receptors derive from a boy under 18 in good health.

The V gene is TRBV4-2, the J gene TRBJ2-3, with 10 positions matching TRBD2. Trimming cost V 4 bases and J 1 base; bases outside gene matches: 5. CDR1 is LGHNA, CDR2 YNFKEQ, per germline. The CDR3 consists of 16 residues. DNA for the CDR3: TGTGCCAGCAGCCCTACCCTAGCGGGAGGCACAGATACGCAGTATTTT. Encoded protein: CASSPTLAGGTDTQYF.

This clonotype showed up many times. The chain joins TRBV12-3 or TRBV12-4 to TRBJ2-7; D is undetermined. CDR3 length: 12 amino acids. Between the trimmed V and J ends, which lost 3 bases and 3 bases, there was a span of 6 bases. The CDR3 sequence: CASSLGIYEQYF. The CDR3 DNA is TGTGCCAGCAGTTTGGGGATCTACGAGCAGTACTTC.

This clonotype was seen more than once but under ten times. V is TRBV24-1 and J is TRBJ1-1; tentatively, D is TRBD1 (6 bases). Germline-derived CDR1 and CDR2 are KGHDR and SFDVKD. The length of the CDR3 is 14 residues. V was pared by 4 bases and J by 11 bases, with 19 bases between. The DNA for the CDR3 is TGTGCCACCAGTGAAGCCGGGACAATGGGTGGGGCTTTCTTT. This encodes CATSEAGTMGGAFF.

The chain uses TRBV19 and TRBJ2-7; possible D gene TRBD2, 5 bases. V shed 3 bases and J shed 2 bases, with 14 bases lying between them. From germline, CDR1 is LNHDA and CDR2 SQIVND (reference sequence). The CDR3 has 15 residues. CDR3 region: CASSIGLNGPYEQYF. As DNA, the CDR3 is TGTGCCAGTAGTATTGGACTGAACGGACCCTACGAGCAGTACTTC. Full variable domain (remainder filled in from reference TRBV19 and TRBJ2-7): DGGITQSPKYLFRKEGQNVTLSCEQNLNHDAMYWYRQDPGQGLRLIYYSQIVNDFQKGDIAEGYSVSREKKESFPLTVTSAQKNPTAFYLCASSIGLNGPYEQYFGPGTRLTVT.

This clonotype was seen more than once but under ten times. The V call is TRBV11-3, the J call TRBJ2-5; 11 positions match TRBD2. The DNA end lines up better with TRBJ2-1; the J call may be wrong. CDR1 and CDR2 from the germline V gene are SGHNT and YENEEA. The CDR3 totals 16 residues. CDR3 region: CASSLGDTSGGNEQFF. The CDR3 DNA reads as TGTGCCAGCAGCTTAGGTGATACTAGCGGGGGCAATGAGCAGTTCTTC.

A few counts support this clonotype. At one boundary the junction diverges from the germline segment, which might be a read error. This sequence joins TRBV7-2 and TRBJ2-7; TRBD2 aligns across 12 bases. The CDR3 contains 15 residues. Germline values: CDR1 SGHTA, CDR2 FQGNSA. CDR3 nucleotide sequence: TGTGCCAGCAGCTTAGCAGGGTGGCTAGCGGGGGGGCCCCACTTC. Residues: CASSLAGWLAGGPHF.

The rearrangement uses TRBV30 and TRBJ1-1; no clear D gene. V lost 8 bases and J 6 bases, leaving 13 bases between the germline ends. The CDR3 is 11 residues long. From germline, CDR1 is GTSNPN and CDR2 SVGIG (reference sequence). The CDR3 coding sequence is TGTGCCCTCATCTCGGGCGCTGAAGCTTTCTTT. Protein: CALISGAEAFF.

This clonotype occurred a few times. The CDR3 is CSGIRADTQYF. The DNA for the CDR3 is TGCAGCGGGATTCGGGCAGATACGCAGTATTTT. The chain employs TRBV29-1 and TRBJ2-3; D is unresolved. With 7 bases removed from V and 4 bases from J, the gap between germline ends came to 9 bases. The CDR3 totals 11 residues. CDR1 and CDR2 (germline): SQVTM, ANQGSEA.

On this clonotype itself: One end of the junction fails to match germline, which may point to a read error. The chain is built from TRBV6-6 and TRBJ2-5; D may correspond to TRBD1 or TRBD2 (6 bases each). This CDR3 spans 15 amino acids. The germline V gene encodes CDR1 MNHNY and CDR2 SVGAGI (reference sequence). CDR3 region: CASSYGGGGKEIQYF. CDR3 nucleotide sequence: TGTGCCAGCAGTTACGGAGGGGGAGGTAAAGAGATCCAGTACTTC.

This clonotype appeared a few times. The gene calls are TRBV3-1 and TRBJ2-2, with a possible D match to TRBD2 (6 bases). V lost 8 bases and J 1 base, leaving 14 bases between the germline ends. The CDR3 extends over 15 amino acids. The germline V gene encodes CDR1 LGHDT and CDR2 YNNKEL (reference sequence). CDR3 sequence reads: CASRAAAGNTGELFF. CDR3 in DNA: TGTGCCAGCCGGGCGGCAGCGGGGAACACCGGGGAGCTGTTTTTT.

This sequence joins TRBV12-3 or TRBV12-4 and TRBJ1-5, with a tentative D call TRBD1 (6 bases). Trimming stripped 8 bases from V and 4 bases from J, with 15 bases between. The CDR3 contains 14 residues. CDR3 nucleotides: TGTGCCAGCGTTCGGGGGGCCGGTAATCAGCCCCAGCATTTT. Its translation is CASVRGAGNQPQHF.

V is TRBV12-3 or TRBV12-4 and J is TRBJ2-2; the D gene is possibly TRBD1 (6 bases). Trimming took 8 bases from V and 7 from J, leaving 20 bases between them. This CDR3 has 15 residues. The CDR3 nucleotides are TGTGCCAGCTCCGCGGCGGTTCAGGGGTTCGGGGAGCTGTTTTTT. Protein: CASSAAVQGFGELFF.

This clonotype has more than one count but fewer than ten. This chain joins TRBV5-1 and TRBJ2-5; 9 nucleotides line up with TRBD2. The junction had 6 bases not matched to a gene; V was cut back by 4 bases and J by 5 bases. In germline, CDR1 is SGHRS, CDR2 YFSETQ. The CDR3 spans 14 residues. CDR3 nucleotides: TGCGCCAGCAGCATCTCTAGCGGGGTTGAGACCCAGTACTTC. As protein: CASSISSGVETQYF.

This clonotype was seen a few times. Here the CDR3 DNA reads TGTGCCAGCACCCACGAGACAGGGGCCCGAAGGACCCAGTACTTC. It yields the protein CASTHETGARRTQYF. The chain uses TRBV12-3 or TRBV12-4 and TRBJ2-5; 8 positions match TRBD1. V gave up 7 bases and J gave up 7 bases; unmatched junction bases: 14. This CDR3 has 15 residues.

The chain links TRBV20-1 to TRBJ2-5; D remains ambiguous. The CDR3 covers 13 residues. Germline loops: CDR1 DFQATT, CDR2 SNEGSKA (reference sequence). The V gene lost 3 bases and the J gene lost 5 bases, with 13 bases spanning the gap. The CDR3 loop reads CSASWAMVETQYF. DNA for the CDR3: TGCAGTGCTAGCTGGGCGATGGTGGAGACCCAGTACTTC.

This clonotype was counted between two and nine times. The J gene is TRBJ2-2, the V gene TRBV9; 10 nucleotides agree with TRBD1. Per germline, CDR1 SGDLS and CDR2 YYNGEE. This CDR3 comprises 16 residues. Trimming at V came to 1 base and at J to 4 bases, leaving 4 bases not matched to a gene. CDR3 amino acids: CASSVSTGGFTGELFF. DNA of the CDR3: TGTGCCAGCAGCGTATCGACAGGGGGCTTCACCGGGGAGCTGTTTTTT.

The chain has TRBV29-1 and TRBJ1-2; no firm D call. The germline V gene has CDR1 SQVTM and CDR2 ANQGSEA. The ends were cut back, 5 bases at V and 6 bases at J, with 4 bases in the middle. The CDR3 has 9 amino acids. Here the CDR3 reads CSVSDGYTF. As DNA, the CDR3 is TGCAGCGTTTCGGATGGCTACACCTTC.

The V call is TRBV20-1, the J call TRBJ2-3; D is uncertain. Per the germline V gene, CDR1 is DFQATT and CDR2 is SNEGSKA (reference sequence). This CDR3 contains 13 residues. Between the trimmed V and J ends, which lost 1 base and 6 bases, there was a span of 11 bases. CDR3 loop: CSARGVDGDTQYF. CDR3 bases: TGCAGTGCTAGAGGTGTCGACGGGGATACGCAGTATTTT.

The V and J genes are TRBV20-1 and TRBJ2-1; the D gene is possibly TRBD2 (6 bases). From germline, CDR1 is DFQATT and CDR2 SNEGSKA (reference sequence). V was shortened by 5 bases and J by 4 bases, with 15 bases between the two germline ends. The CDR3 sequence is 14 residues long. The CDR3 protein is CSALDSGGYNEQFF. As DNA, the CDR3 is TGCAGTGCTCTGGACTCAGGAGGGTACAATGAGCAGTTCTTC.

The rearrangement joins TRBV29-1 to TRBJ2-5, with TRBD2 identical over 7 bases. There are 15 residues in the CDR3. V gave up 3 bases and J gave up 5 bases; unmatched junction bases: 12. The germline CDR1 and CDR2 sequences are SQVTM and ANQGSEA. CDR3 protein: CSVDSSGVLSETQYF. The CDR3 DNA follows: TGCAGCGTTGATTCAAGCGGGGTATTATCGGAGACCCAGTACTTC.

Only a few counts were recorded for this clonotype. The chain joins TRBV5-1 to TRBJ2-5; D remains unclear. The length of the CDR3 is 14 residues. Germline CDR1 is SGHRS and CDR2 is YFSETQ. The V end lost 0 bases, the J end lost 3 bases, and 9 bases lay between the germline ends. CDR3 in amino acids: CASSLGVVEETQYF. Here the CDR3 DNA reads TGCGCCAGCAGCTTGGGTGTAGTGGAAGAGACCCAGTACTTC.

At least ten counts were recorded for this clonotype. As DNA, the CDR3 is TGTGCCAGCAGGGGGCAGGGACCTTACAATGAGCAGTTCTTC. Encoded protein: CASRGQGPYNEQFF. The V call is TRBV12-3 or TRBV12-4, the J call TRBJ2-1; either TRBD1 or TRBD2 may fit D (5 bases each). The CDR3 covers 14 residues. Trimming left V 6 bases short and J 4 bases short, with 13 bases between.

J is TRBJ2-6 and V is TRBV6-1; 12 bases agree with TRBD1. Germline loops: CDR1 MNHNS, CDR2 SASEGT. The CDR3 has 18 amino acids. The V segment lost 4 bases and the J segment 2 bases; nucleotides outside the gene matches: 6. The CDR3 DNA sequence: TGTGCCAGCAGTGCACCGGGACAGGGGGCAGCTGGGGCCAACGTCCTGACTTTC. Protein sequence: CASSAPGQGAAGANVLTF.

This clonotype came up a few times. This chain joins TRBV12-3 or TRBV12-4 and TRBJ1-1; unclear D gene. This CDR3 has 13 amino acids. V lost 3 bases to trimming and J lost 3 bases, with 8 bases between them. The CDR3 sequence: CASSFRGYTEAFF. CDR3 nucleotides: TGTGCCAGCAGTTTTCGGGGATACACTGAAGCTTTCTTT.

DNA for the CDR3: TGTGCCAGCAGTGAGACCTATCCCGGACTTTCAGTGGAGACCCAGTACTTC. Translation gives CASSETYPGLSVETQYF. V and J are TRBV2 and TRBJ2-5; D may be TRBD2 (5 bases). Looked up from germline, CDR1 is SNHLY and CDR2 is FYNNEI. The V end lost 3 bases, the J end lost 5 bases, and 22 bases lay between the germline ends. This CDR3 has 17 residues.

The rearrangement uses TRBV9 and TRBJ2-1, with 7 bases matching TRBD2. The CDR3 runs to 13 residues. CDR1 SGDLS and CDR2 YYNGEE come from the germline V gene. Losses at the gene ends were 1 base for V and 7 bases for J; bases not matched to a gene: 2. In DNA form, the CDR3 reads TGTGCCAGCAGCGTACTAGCGGCGAATGAGCAGTTCTTC. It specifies CASSVLAANEQFF.